The 21 T cell receptor beta chains listed next were all sequenced from one sample in a study of CD8 T cells in Susac syndrome. Random hexamers were used to reverse transcribe an amount of about 0.45 to 1 ug RNA. MiXCR, applied by TCRdb to the immunoSEQ multiplex PCR reads, yields one record per CDR3 protein. The table has 250,000 to 300,000 distinct CDR3 sequences, around 89% seen once. The sample comprised CD8+ T cells from PBMCs. The receptor source for this set is a human donor with multiple sclerosis.

This clonotype was observed a single time. The rearrangement links TRBV9 to TRBJ1-2, with a weak D call TRBD1 (5 bases). CDR3 size: 15 residues. V was shortened by 0 bases and J by 4 bases, with 13 bases between the two germline ends. Germline CDR1 is SGDLS and CDR2 is YYNGEE. The CDR3 loop reads CASSVVDSPFYGYTF. In DNA, the CDR3 is TGTGCCAGCAGCGTAGTCGACAGCCCCTTCTATGGCTACACCTTC.

The V gene is TRBV7-9, the J gene TRBJ2-5; a weak D match, TRBD1 (5 bases). CDR3 length: 14 amino acids. Looked up from germline, CDR1 is SEHNR and CDR2 is FQNEAQ (reference sequence). V lost 4 bases, J lost 5 bases, and 14 bases lay in between. CDR3 protein: CASSSWQGSETQYF. CDR3 nucleotides: TGTGCCAGCAGCTCCTGGCAGGGCTCCGAGACCCAGTACTTC.

The gene calls are TRBV29-1 and TRBJ2-2, with D hard to call. Looked up from germline, CDR1 is SQVTM and CDR2 is ANQGSEA. Trimming shortened V by 3 bases and J by 1 base, and 9 bases separated the two germline ends. The CDR3 sequence is 14 residues long. CDR3 in DNA: TGCAGCGTTGAGGGTCAGAAGAACACCGGGGAGCTGTTTTTT. Translating gives CSVEGQKNTGELFF.

This clonotype appeared a few times. Written as DNA, the CDR3 is TGTGCCAGCAGCTTAAGGGACACTGAAGCTTTCTTT. It specifies CASSLRDTEAFF. The chain employs TRBV5-4 and TRBJ1-1, with no clear D. Germline assignment: CDR1 SGHNT and CDR2 YYREEE (reference sequence). Trimming stripped 2 bases from V and 3 bases from J, with 5 bases between. The CDR3 is 12 residues long.

This clonotype was found once. CDR3 in amino acids: CSARAGELFF. CDR3 bases: TGCAGCGCCCGGGCCGGGGAGCTGTTTTTT. The chain links TRBV29-1 to TRBJ2-2; unclear D gene. The germline gives CDR1 SQVTM, CDR2 ANQGSEA. The CDR3 has 10 residues. The germline V and J ends were trimmed by 7 bases and 6 bases, with 6 bases remaining between them.

The gene calls are TRBV4-1 and TRBJ2-1; weak D call: TRBD2 (6 bases). The germline V gene has CDR1 MGHRA and CDR2 YSYEKL. The CDR3 extends over 14 amino acids. V was shortened by 0 bases and J by 6 bases, with 9 bases between the two germline ends. As DNA, the CDR3 is TGCGCCAGCAGCCAAGATGGGACTTCCAATGAGCAGTTCTTC. Residues: CASSQDGTSNEQFF.

This clonotype appeared a few times. The rearrangement links TRBV5-4 to TRBJ2-1; 11 nucleotides match TRBD2. The junction had 4 bases not matched to a gene; V was cut back by 5 bases and J by 9 bases. CDR1 is SGHNT and CDR2 is YYREEE in the germline V gene (reference sequence). The CDR3 has 13 amino acids. The CDR3 sequence is CASRTSGMSEQFF. Here the CDR3 DNA reads TGTGCCAGCAGGACTAGCGGGATGAGTGAGCAGTTCTTC.

The chain uses TRBV7-9 and TRBJ2-1; D assignment may be TRBD1 or TRBD2 (5 bases each). The CDR3 runs 15 residues. The V gene's germline CDR1 is SEHNR and CDR2 FQNEAQ (reference sequence). Trimming cost V 0 bases and J 3 bases, with 9 bases left between them. This CDR3 reads CASSLAGRYYNEQFF. CDR3 bases: TGTGCCAGCAGCTTAGCGGGACGATACTACAATGAGCAGTTCTTC.

The chain couples TRBV7-9 to TRBJ2-4; D remains unclear. Per the germline V gene, CDR1 is SEHNR and CDR2 is FQNEAQ (reference sequence). Trimming took off 4 bases at V and 0 bases at J, with 10 bases between the two ends. CDR3 length: 15 amino acids. In DNA form, the CDR3 reads TGTGCCAGCAGCTCACCTCTTCTAGCCAAAAACATTCAGTACTTC. This translates into CASSSPLLAKNIQYF.

V is TRBV29-1 and J is TRBJ1-2, with unresolved D. Germline values: CDR1 SQVTM, CDR2 ANQGSEA. The CDR3 is 13 amino acids. V lost 3 bases and J lost 2, with 10 bases in between. This chain's CDR3 is CSVEEAANYGYTF. The DNA of the CDR3 is TGCAGCGTTGAGGAGGCCGCGAACTATGGCTACACCTTC.

The chain is built from TRBV30 and TRBJ1-1; possibly TRBD1 for D (5 bases). CDR1 and CDR2 from the germline V gene are GTSNPN and SVGIG (reference sequence). The germline V and J ends were trimmed by 2 bases and 0 bases, with 10 bases remaining between them. CDR3 length: 14 residues. The CDR3 DNA is TGTGCCTGGAGTACAGGACCGGTGAACACTGAAGCTTTCTTT. Residues: CAWSTGPVNTEAFF.

This rearrangement joins TRBV30 to TRBJ2-1; 10 bases line up with TRBD2. Germline V gene lookup returns CDR1 GTSNPN and CDR2 SVGIG (reference sequence). This CDR3 is 17 amino acids long. V was clipped by 4 bases and J by 0 bases; unmatched bases: 9. CDR3: CAWKGLAGADSYNEQFF. DNA for the CDR3: TGTGCCTGGAAGGGGCTAGCGGGGGCCGACTCCTACAATGAGCAGTTCTTC.

There are a few counts of this clonotype. The V call is TRBV7-2, the J call TRBJ2-2, with no clear D. Trimming removed 5 bases at V and 5 bases at J, with 12 bases between. The CDR3 totals 14 residues. Germline V gene sequence: CDR1 SGHTA, CDR2 FQGNSA. The CDR3 reads CASSPLLVTGELFF. DNA for the CDR3: TGTGCCAGCAGCCCGCTTCTAGTAACCGGGGAGCTGTTTTTT.

This sequence joins TRBV20-1 and TRBJ1-1; the D is unclear. This CDR3 is 10 amino acids long. CDR1 and CDR2 (germline): DFQATT, SNEGSKA (reference sequence). V was shortened by 3 bases and J by 4 bases, with 3 bases between the two germline ends. The CDR3 DNA reads as TGCAGTGCTAGCTTCACTGAAGCTTTCTTT. This translates into CSASFTEAFF.

V usage is TRBV5-1 and J usage is TRBJ2-1; D gene unclear. Germline V gene data show CDR1 as SGHRS and CDR2 as YFSETQ. With 4 bases removed from V and 0 bases from J, the gap between germline ends came to 14 bases. The CDR3 length is 16 residues. The CDR3 bases are TGCGCCAGCAGCACCGACGGTATAAGCTCCTACAATGAGCAGTTCTTC. Its protein is CASSTDGISSYNEQFF.

The V and J genes are TRBV12-3 or TRBV12-4 and TRBJ2-7; 7 nucleotides agree with TRBD1. The V gene end was trimmed by 7 bases and the J gene end by 4 bases; junction bases not matched to a gene: 13. The CDR3 runs to 15 residues. CDR3 protein: CASMVIQGSKYEQYF. The CDR3 DNA reads as TGTGCCAGCATGGTTATACAGGGGTCTAAGTACGAGCAGTACTTC.

This rearrangement joins TRBV7-9 to TRBJ2-7; TRBD2 matches 7 bases. The CDR3 has 12 residues. Per the germline V gene, CDR1 is SEHNR and CDR2 is FQNEAQ (reference sequence). V lost 7 bases, J lost 6 bases, and 6 bases stayed unmatched. Here the CDR3 DNA reads TGTGCCAGCATGGGGGGGATGGTCGAGCAGTACTTC. As protein: CASMGGMVEQYF. Based on the CDR3 plus reference TRBV7-9 and TRBJ2-7, the full variable domain is DTGVSQNPRHKITKRGQNVTFRCDPISEHNRLYWYRQTLGQGPEFLTYFQNEAQLEKSRLLSDRFSAERPKGSFSTLEIQRTEQGDSAMYLCASMGGMVEQYFGPGTRLTVT.

The V call is TRBV29-1, the J call TRBJ2-3; possible D gene TRBD2, 6 bases. The length of the CDR3 is 14 residues. V was trimmed by 4 bases and J by 6 bases, leaving 17 bases between them. Germline V gene data show CDR1 as SQVTM and CDR2 as ANQGSEA. The CDR3 loop reads CSVVGGVDWDTQYF. CDR3 sequence (DNA): TGCAGCGTTGTTGGCGGGGTTGATTGGGATACGCAGTATTTT.

V and J are TRBV4-2 and TRBJ2-2; no firm D call. CDR1 is LGHNA, CDR2 YNFKEQ, per germline. V gave up 5 bases and J gave up 11 bases, with 9 bases separating them. This CDR3 has 11 residues. The CDR3: CASSSYIELFF. Written as DNA, the CDR3 is TGTGCCAGCAGCTCGTATATAGAGCTGTTTTTT.

The V call is TRBV6-1, the J call TRBJ2-1; 8 bases align to TRBD1. Germline V gives CDR1 MNHNS, CDR2 SASEGT. This CDR3 region has 16 residues. The junction had 8 bases not matched to a gene; V was cut back by 6 bases and J by 1 base. This CDR3 is CASRDRAGSSYNEQFF. The CDR3 DNA sequence: TGTGCCAGCAGGGACAGGGCGGGCTCTTCCTACAATGAGCAGTTCTTC.

This chain connects TRBV7-8 to TRBJ1-1, with D uncertain. The CDR3 has 16 amino acids. Germline CDR1 and CDR2: SGHVS and FQNEAQ. V was cut by 4 bases and J by 0 bases, with 15 bases left in between. The CDR3 nucleotides read TGTGCCAGCAGCTACCCCCGGGCAGATATGAACACTGAAGCTTTCTTT. Amino acid sequence: CASSYPRADMNTEAFF. The full variable domain, with the rest looked up from reference TRBV7-8 and TRBJ1-1, is GAGVSQSPRYKVAKRGQDVALRCDPISGHVSLFWYQQALGQGPEFLTYFQNEAQLDKSGLPSDRFFAERPEGSVSTLKIQRTQQEDSAVYLCASSYPRADMNTEAFFGQGTRLTVV.